Following are 20 T cell receptor beta chains from one sample sequenced in a study of shared clonotypes between healthy human individuals. Method: immunoSEQ multiplex PCR; TCRdb's copy keeps in-frame clones and lacks some. The sample holds 1.6 million or so clones, approximately 98.5% seen once. The sequencing sample was made of naive CD4+ T cells sorted from blood. Subset meaning: CD45RA+ positively selected. All receptors derive from a man aged 25 to 40 in good health.

The V call is TRBV4-3, the J call TRBJ2-6; D might be TRBD1 (5 bases). Trimming took off 0 bases at V and 0 bases at J, with 9 bases between the two ends. The length of the CDR3 is 17 residues. Germline V gene data show CDR1 as LGHNA and CDR2 as YSLEER. The CDR3 region is CASSQEFRDSGANVLTF. The CDR3, as DNA: TGCGCCAGCAGCCAAGAGTTCAGGGACTCTGGGGCCAACGTCCTGACTTTC.

The chain couples TRBV19 to TRBJ2-1, with D perhaps being TRBD1 or TRBD2 (5 bases each). This CDR3 has 15 residues. The germline V gene encodes CDR1 LNHDA and CDR2 SQIVND (reference sequence). The germline V and J ends were trimmed by 9 bases and 5 bases, with 20 bases remaining between them. The CDR3 spells CASTMMGVVNNEQFF. For the CDR3, the DNA is TGTGCCAGCACTATGATGGGGGTAGTGAACAATGAGCAGTTCTTC.

The chain joins TRBV5-4 to TRBJ1-2, with D uncertain. Trimming pared 1 base from V and 2 bases from J, leaving 6 bases between. The CDR3 runs to 13 residues. Germline CDR1 and CDR2: SGHNT and YYREEE (reference sequence). DNA for the CDR3: TGTGCCAGCAGCTTGTCCCACAACTATGGCTACACCTTC. Translation gives CASSLSHNYGYTF.

V usage is TRBV5-1 and J usage is TRBJ1-1, with no clear D. V lost 0 bases, J lost 4 bases, and 7 bases lay in between. Germline V CDR1 and CDR2: SGHRS, YFSETQ. The CDR3 spans 13 residues. CDR3 loop: CASSLGPSTEAFF. In DNA, the CDR3 is TGCGCCAGCAGCTTGGGCCCCAGCACTGAAGCTTTCTTT.

The chain recombines TRBV18 with TRBJ2-1, with D tentatively TRBD2 (6 bases). CDR3 length: 13 residues. Germline lookup yields CDR1 KGHSH and CDR2 LQKENI. The V end was cut by 5 bases, the J end by 6 bases, with 11 bases between. CDR3 coding DNA: TGTGCCAGCTCAGGGACTGGGTTCAATGAGCAGTTCTTC. Its translation: CASSGTGFNEQFF.

The rearrangement links TRBV28 to TRBJ1-3; tentatively, D is TRBD1 (5 bases). The V end was cut by 11 bases, the J end by 4 bases, with 9 bases between. This CDR3 is 11 amino acids long. Per germline, CDR1 MDHEN and CDR2 SYDVKM. The CDR3, as DNA: TGTGCCGGTGGGGGGGGAAACACCATATATTTT. Its protein is CAGGGGNTIYF.

The CDR3 here is CASSRPDRGHYEQYF. CDR3 sequence (DNA): TGTGCCAGCAGCCGACCAGACAGGGGGCACTACGAGCAGTACTTC. This sequence joins TRBV28 and TRBJ2-7; 10 nucleotides agree with TRBD1. Germline trimming cut 6 bases from V and 3 bases from J; bases unmatched to any gene: 8. The CDR3 totals 15 residues. Germline assignment: CDR1 MDHEN and CDR2 SYDVKM.

This sequence joins TRBV4-2 and TRBJ2-2, with D possibly TRBD2 on 5 matching bases. The CDR3 has 13 residues. Germline lookup yields CDR1 LGHNA and CDR2 YNFKEQ. The V end lost 4 bases, the J end lost 6 bases, and 9 bases lay between the germline ends. The CDR3 DNA is TGTGCCAGCAGCCCGAGGGTTTCCGGGGAGCTGTTTTTT. It is translated as CASSPRVSGELFF.

This clone was counted once. The V call is TRBV6-6, the J call TRBJ2-2; 8 bases fit TRBD2. J gave up 7 bases and V 7 bases, and 8 bases lay outside the gene matches. This CDR3 comprises 14 residues. Germline CDR1 MNHNY, CDR2 SVGAGI (reference sequence). The CDR3 loop is CASTILSGNGELFF. CDR3 DNA: TGTGCCAGCACTATCCTTAGCGGGAACGGGGAGCTGTTTTTT.

This chain links TRBV18 with TRBJ2-7; the D gene is possibly TRBD1 (5 bases). Per the germline V gene, CDR1 is KGHSH and CDR2 is LQKENI. CDR3 length equals 15 residues. The V and J ends lost 3 bases and 0 bases respectively, with 12 bases between them. DNA of the CDR3: TGTGCCAGCTCACCCCTCGACAGTTTCTCCTACGAGCAGTACTTC. The encoded protein is CASSPLDSFSYEQYF.

The chain joins TRBV28 to TRBJ1-1; possibly TRBD1 for D (5 bases). Germline values: CDR1 MDHEN, CDR2 SYDVKM. The CDR3 length is 15 residues. Trimming left V 6 bases short and J 0 bases short, with 14 bases between. CDR3 coding DNA: TGTGCCAGCAGCTCCGGGGGGACCTTGAACACTGAAGCTTTCTTT. It codes for CASSSGGTLNTEAFF.

The chain is built from TRBV6-6 and TRBJ1-1; 7 positions agree with TRBD1. The CDR3 sequence is 13 residues long. In germline, CDR1 is MNHNY, CDR2 SVGAGI (reference sequence). V dropped 6 bases and J dropped 4; count of bases not matched to a gene: 5. DNA for the CDR3: TGTGCCAGCAGAACGGGACAGATCACTGAAGCTTTCTTT. Translating it yields CASRTGQITEAFF.

The chain uses TRBV7-2 and TRBJ2-7, with 7 bases identical to TRBD1. The CDR3 loop spans 15 amino acids. Losses at the gene ends were 2 bases for V and 3 bases for J; bases not matched to a gene: 7. Germline V gene sequence: CDR1 SGHTA, CDR2 FQGNSA. The CDR3: CASSLTGTASYEQYF. CDR3 DNA sequence: TGTGCCAGCAGCTTAACCGGGACAGCGAGCTACGAGCAGTACTTC.

The V gene is TRBV9, the J gene TRBJ1-5; D not resolved. V was trimmed by 4 bases and J by 6 bases, leaving 14 bases between them. This CDR3 has 14 amino acids. Germline loops: CDR1 SGDLS, CDR2 YYNGEE. In DNA form, the CDR3 reads TGTGCCAGCAGCTACCGATCGGTTCTTCAGCCCCAGCATTTT. Its protein product is CASSYRSVLQPQHF. The whole variable domain, remainder taken from reference TRBV9 and TRBJ1-5, is DSGVTQTPKHLITATGQRVTLRCSPRSGDLSVYWYQQSLDQGLQFLIQYYNGEERAKGNILERFSAQQFPDLHSELNLSSLELGDSALYFCASSYRSVLQPQHFGDGTRLSIL.

The V call is TRBV4-1, the J call TRBJ2-2; either TRBD1 or TRBD2 may supply D (5 bases each). This CDR3 region has 16 residues. The V end was cut by 3 bases, the J end by 4 bases, with 15 bases between. Germline CDR1 reads MGHRA; CDR2 reads YSYEKL. CDR3 bases: TGCGCCAGCAGCCACTCGACAGCAGGGAGCACCGGGGAGCTGTTTTTT. This gives the protein CASSHSTAGSTGELFF.

The chain recombines TRBV10-3 with TRBJ2-1; the D is unclear. The CDR3 is 11 amino acids. The ends were cut back, 7 bases at V and 8 bases at J, with 9 bases in the middle. Germline V CDR1 and CDR2: ENHRY, SYGVKD. The CDR3 spells CAITGDDEQFF. The DNA of the CDR3 is TGTGCCATCACGGGCGATGATGAGCAGTTCTTC.

This clone came up once. Other DNA sequences from this sample encode an identical CDR3 as well. In DNA form, the CDR3 reads TGTGCCAGCAGCTCCCGGGACAGGGGGTACGAGCAGTACTTC. Its protein is CASSSRDRGYEQYF. This chain links TRBV11-2 with TRBJ2-7; TRBD1 aligns across 11 bases. From germline, CDR1 is SGHAT and CDR2 FQNNGV. V lost 4 bases to trimming and J lost 4 bases; unmatched junction nucleotides: 3. This CDR3 has 14 residues.

This clone was seen more than once but under ten times. This specimen includes other DNA sequences encoding the same CDR3. The chain combines TRBV9 with TRBJ1-2; no firm D call. CDR3 size: 14 residues. The germline V gene encodes CDR1 SGDLS and CDR2 YYNGEE. Between the trimmed V and J ends, which lost 0 bases and 2 bases, there was a span of 8 bases. CDR3 nucleotides: TGTGCCAGCAGCGTAGGAGGAGGAAACTATGGCTACACCTTC. Its translation is CASSVGGGNYGYTF.

V gene TRBV25-1 combines with J gene TRBJ2-3, with TRBD2 matching over 14 bases. The V and J ends lost 3 bases and 4 bases, in that order; junction bases with no gene match: 3. The CDR3 consists of 16 residues. CDR1 and CDR2 from the germline V gene are MGHDK and SYGVNS. The CDR3, as DNA: TGTGCCAGCAGTGAGACTAGCGGGAGGGCCTCAGATACGCAGTATTTT. Its translation is CASSETSGRASDTQYF.

This clone has only one observation. This sequence joins TRBV2 and TRBJ2-1; 10 bases fit TRBD2. This CDR3 spans 15 amino acids. After removal of 8 bases from V and 6 bases from J, the junction contained 10 bases not matched to a gene. Germline CDR1 and CDR2: SNHLY and FYNNEI. The CDR3 sequence is CASLGRVAGGNEQFF. CDR3 nucleotides: TGTGCCAGCCTAGGAAGGGTAGCGGGAGGCAATGAGCAGTTCTTC.